This is a list of T cell receptor beta chains from one sample in a study of blood T cell repertoires in COVID-19. This table comes from immunoSEQ multiplex PCR, and its TCRdb copy is limited to in-frame clones, with some not included. The sample shows tens of thousands of clones, around 84% of them seen only once. Sequencing used peripheral blood. The receptors were sampled from a human donor with acute or convalescent COVID-19. The donor label of this sample is uncertain. Both conserved end residues are part of each CDR3. A D gene is named only where the DNA matches it firmly. Clone size is stated in some rows and not others, as once, few, many or a class when expanded.

V	J	size	D	CDR3	DNA
TRBV30	TRBJ2-1	.	TRBD2	CAWSVGTGGPFEQFF	TGTGCCTGGAGTGTAGGGACGGGGGGGCCGTTTGAGCAGTTCTTC
TRBV27	TRBJ1-2	.	TRBD1	CASRRTGAQGYTF	TGTGCCAGCAGGCGGACAGGGGCGCAGGGCTACACCTTC
TRBV5-5	TRBJ2-7	.	.	CASSLGLGSVYEQYF	TGTGCCAGCAGCTTGGGGTTGGGCAGTGTCTACGAGCAGTACTTC
TRBV9	TRBJ1-1	.	TRBD1	CASSVVFGQVVPEAFF	TGTGCCAGCAGCGTAGTATTTGGACAGGTGGTACCTGAAGCTTTCTTT
TRBV4-2	TRBJ2-7	once	.	CASSQEGGLSSYEQYF	TGTGCCAGCAGCCAAGAGGGAGGTCTTTCCTCCTACGAGCAGTACTTC
TRBV11-2	TRBJ2-7	.	.	CASSMDWGYEQYF	TGTGCCAGCAGCATGGACTGGGGATACGAGCAGTACTTC
TRBV5-1	TRBJ2-3	.	.	CASSPGLSTDTQYF	TGCGCCAGCAGCCCAGGACTGAGCACAGATACGCAGTATTTT
TRBV19	TRBJ1-2	.	.	CASSIGAGASNYGYTF	TGTGCCAGTAGTATAGGAGCAGGGGCCTCAAACTATGGCTACACCTTC
TRBV24-1	TRBJ1-1	.	TRBD1	CATSDHIITGGFTEAFF	TGTGCCACCAGTGATCACATCATAACAGGGGGCTTTACTGAAGCTTTCTTT
TRBV6-5	TRBJ2-1	.	.	CASSPIDLLSEQFF	TGTGCCAGCAGCCCCATCGACTTGCTTAGTGAGCAGTTCTTC
TRBV19	TRBJ2-3	.	.	CASSMQGTDTQYF	TGTGCCAGTAGTATGCAGGGCACAGATACGCAGTATTTT
TRBV6-8	TRBJ1-5	.	.	CASSPYPLPRGNQPQHF	TGTGCCAGCAGCCCCTATCCCCTTCCCCGGGGCAATCAGCCCCAGCATTTT
TRBV6-5	TRBJ1-2	.	.	CASSPPGQPFYGYTF	TGTGCCAGCAGTCCTCCGGGACAACCTTTCTATGGCTACACCTTC
TRBV28	TRBJ2-1	.	TRBD1	CASSFGQGRNNEQFF	TGTGCCAGCAGTTTCGGACAGGGACGAAACAATGAGCAGTTCTTC
TRBV27	TRBJ2-3	.	.	CASSPWVGETQYF	TGTGCCAGCAGTCCGTGGGTAGGGGAAACGCAGTATTTT
TRBV23-1	TRBJ2-7	once	.	CASSQSRRDEQYF	TGCGCCAGCAGTCAATCGAGGAGGGACGAGCAGTACTTC
TRBV19	TRBJ2-1	.	TRBD2	CASSQRAGRGASIYNEQFF	TGTGCCAGTAGTCAAAGGGCCGGGAGGGGGGCCTCTATCTACAATGAGCAGTTCTTC
TRBV7-9	TRBJ2-1	.	.	CASPPPIAGLALDEQFF	TGTGCCAGCCCTCCCCCCATCGCGGGTCTAGCGTTGGATGAGCAGTTCTTC
TRBV28	TRBJ1-6	.	.	CASSLSGENSPLHF	TGTGCCAGCAGTTTATCCGGGGAGAATTCACCCCTCCACTTT
TRBV5-1	TRBJ1-2	.	.	CASSFGVLYNPDGYTF	TGCGCCAGCAGCTTCGGAGTCCTCTACAACCCCGATGGCTACACCTTC
TRBV7-2	TRBJ1-1	once	.	CASSLLGGGSTEAFF	TGTGCCAGCAGTCTTCTCGGTGGGGGGAGCACTGAAGCTTTCTTT
TRBV7-9	TRBJ1-4	.	TRBD1	CASSLATGEKLFF	TGTGCCAGCAGCTTAGCGACAGGGGAAAAACTGTTTTTT
TRBV11-2	TRBJ2-1	.	.	CASSSGADYNEQFF	TGTGCCAGCAGCTCAGGGGCTGACTACAATGAGCAGTTCTTC
TRBV27	TRBJ1-1	.	.	CASSLSSRRVKRTEAFF	TGTGCCAGCAGTTTATCGTCACGAAGGGTTAAGCGGACTGAAGCTTTCTTT
TRBV7-8	TRBJ2-7	.	TRBD1	CASSLVGQGPYEQYF	TGTGCCAGCAGCTTAGTGGGACAGGGACCCTACGAGCAGTACTTC
TRBV19	TRBJ1-5	.	.	CASSPAGEGQPQHF	TGTGCCAGTAGTCCGGCAGGGGAAGGTCAGCCCCAGCATTTT